A single sample gave rise to the 17 T cell receptor beta chains below, sequenced in a study of blood T cells in healthy people across ages. Sample-barcoded 5' priming and a J-beta primer mix drove a second PCR of about 7 to 11 cycles. TCRdb re-analysed the 5' RACE reads in MiXCR, keeping a single row per CDR3 protein. The sample comprises approximately 1,700,000 distinct CDR3 sequences, around 42% of which are singletons, and 23% rests with the top ten. The sequencing input was blood. The receptors were gathered from a human donor in good health.

The chain links TRBV20-1 to TRBJ2-1, with TRBD1 matching over 8 bases. This CDR3 is 15 amino acids long. Trimming removed 2 bases from V and 5 bases from J; junction bases left unmatched: 8. Germline-derived CDR1 and CDR2 are DFQATT and SNEGSKA (reference sequence). The CDR3, as DNA: TGCAGTGCTAGACCACTCGACAGGGGAGACAATGAGCAGTTCTTC. Amino acid sequence: CSARPLDRGDNEQFF.

This clonotype has more than one count but fewer than ten. The chain recombines TRBV20-1 with TRBJ1-2, with D maybe TRBD1 (6 bases). Germline V gene data show CDR1 as DFQATT and CDR2 as SNEGSKA (reference sequence). This CDR3 is built from 14 residues. Trimming shortened V by 3 bases and J by 2 bases, and 13 bases separated the two germline ends. The CDR3 protein is CSASPGQMNYGYTF. As DNA, the CDR3 is TGCAGTGCTAGCCCCGGACAGATGAACTATGGCTACACCTTC.

The rearrangement links TRBV7-2 to TRBJ2-1, with D tentatively TRBD1 (5 bases). V was shortened by 5 bases and J by 6 bases, with 14 bases between the two germline ends. The CDR3 has 14 amino acids. Germline CDR1 and CDR2: SGHTA and FQGNSA. The CDR3 reads CASSARYQGNEQFF. The CDR3 region has the DNA TGTGCCAGCAGCGCCAGATATCAGGGCAATGAGCAGTTCTTC.

V gene TRBV7-8 combines with J gene TRBJ1-2; D may be TRBD1 (5 bases). Germline CDR1 is SGHVS and CDR2 is FQNEAQ. This CDR3 has 15 residues. V shed 4 bases and J shed 8 bases, with 20 bases lying between them. For the CDR3, the DNA is TGTGCCAGCAGCTCGGAGGCCGCAGGGTGGGGCGGCTACACCTTC. Amino acid sequence: CASSSEAAGWGGYTF.

This clonotype appeared a few times. This chain links TRBV7-2 with TRBJ2-7; TRBD1 matches 9 bases. J was trimmed by 2 bases and V by 1 base; bases with no gene match: 6. CDR1 is SGHTA and CDR2 is FQGNSA in the germline V gene. This CDR3 has 16 residues. CDR3 amino acids: CASSLVGTGITYEQYF. In nucleotides, the CDR3 is TGTGCCAGCAGCTTAGTAGGGACAGGGATCACCTACGAGCAGTACTTC.

The rearrangement joins TRBV12-3 or TRBV12-4 to TRBJ2-3, with D perhaps TRBD2 (6 bases). The V end lost 4 bases, the J end lost 3 bases, and 20 bases lay between the germline ends. The CDR3 loop spans 17 amino acids. DNA of the CDR3: TGTGCCAGCAGTTCACCACCGGGACTTGGACATACAGATACGCAGTATTTT. The encoded protein is CASSSPPGLGHTDTQYF.

The chain couples TRBV6-5 to TRBJ2-4; TRBD2 agrees at 15 bases. The last part of the DNA fits TRBJ2-7 better; the J call may be wrong. Germline CDR1 is MNHEY and CDR2 is SVGAGI. This CDR3 has 15 amino acids. CDR3 coding DNA: TGTGCCAGCAGGTGGACTAGCGGGGGGGGTTACGAGCAGTACTTC. Translating it yields CASRWTSGGGYEQYF.

This clonotype was found a few times. V usage is TRBV7-9 and J usage is TRBJ2-7; D is undetermined. Trimming took 0 bases from V and 3 from J, leaving 6 bases between them. CDR1 and CDR2 (germline): SEHNR, FQNEAQ (reference sequence). This CDR3 contains 13 residues. Here the CDR3 DNA reads TGTGCCAGCAGCTTAGCGGCCTTCTACGAGCAGTACTTC. Amino acids: CASSLAAFYEQYF.

The V and J genes are TRBV20-1 and TRBJ1-4; unclear D gene. The V end lost 1 base, the J end lost 7 bases, and 13 bases lay between the germline ends. Germline lookup yields CDR1 DFQATT and CDR2 SNEGSKA (reference sequence). The length of the CDR3 is 14 residues. The chain's CDR3 is CSARAGSSGEKLFF. The CDR3 bases are TGCAGTGCTAGAGCGGGCAGCTCAGGTGAAAAACTGTTTTTT.

This chain uses TRBV18 with TRBJ2-3, with D tentatively TRBD2 (7 bases). The CDR3 spans 15 residues. V gave up 3 bases and J gave up 2 bases, with 12 bases separating them. Germline CDR1 is KGHSH and CDR2 is LQKENI. DNA of the CDR3: TGTGCCAGCTCACCCCGGGCGGGGGCCACAGATACGCAGTATTTT. This codes for CASSPRAGATDTQYF.

This clonotype appeared once. The rearrangement links TRBV6-5 to TRBJ2-4; TRBD2 aligns across 12 bases. Near its end, the DNA agrees better with TRBJ2-7, so the J call may be wrong. Germline V CDR1 and CDR2: MNHEY, SVGAGI. The CDR3 has 16 amino acids. CDR3 sequence (DNA): TGTGCCAGTATGACTAGCGGGGGCACCGGCTCCTACGAGCAGTACTTC. Protein: CASMTSGGTGSYEQYF.

This clonotype was counted a few times. The chain uses TRBV29-1 and TRBJ1-2; D might be TRBD1 (5 bases). Trimming took off 3 bases at V and 0 bases at J, with 11 bases between the two ends. The germline V gene encodes CDR1 SQVTM and CDR2 ANQGSEA. The CDR3 has 14 residues. The CDR3 DNA reads TGCAGCGTTGATATGGGGACGGCTAACTATGGCTACACCTTC. Its translation is CSVDMGTANYGYTF.

This chain uses TRBV7-8 with TRBJ1-4; 10 nucleotides match TRBD1. Germline trimming cut 3 bases from V and 7 bases from J; bases unmatched to any gene: 11. The CDR3 has 17 residues. Germline V CDR1 and CDR2: SGHVS, FQNEAQ. The CDR3 sequence: CASSFTGTGVEGEKLFF. The DNA for the CDR3 is TGTGCCAGCAGCTTTACCGGGACAGGGGTAGAGGGTGAAAAACTGTTTTTT.

Comments on this clonotype: A read error may produce the germline difference seen at one junction end. This chain joins TRBV20-1 and TRBJ1-4; the match to TRBD1 covers 8 bases. This CDR3 is 13 amino acids long. Germline V gene lookup returns CDR1 DFQATT and CDR2 SNEGSKA (reference sequence). The CDR3 region is CSAIQGTGEELFF. The CDR3 region has the DNA TGCAGTGCTATACAGGGGACAGGTGAAGAACTGTTTTTT.

In DNA, the CDR3 is TGTGCCAGCAGGCTCCAGGGGTTTGAGCAGTTCTTC. Translation gives CASRLQGFEQFF. The chain links TRBV7-2 to TRBJ2-1; possibly TRBD1 for D (6 bases). The germline V gene encodes CDR1 SGHTA and CDR2 FQGNSA. With 6 bases removed from V and 9 bases from J, the gap between germline ends came to 12 bases. The CDR3 is made up of 12 amino acids.

As concerns this clonotype: Mismatch with germline at one junction end may stem from a read error. The gene calls are TRBV5-6 and TRBJ1-2, with D unclear. The CDR3 runs 12 residues. Germline V gives CDR1 SGHDT, CDR2 YYEEEE. The CDR3 DNA sequence: TGTACCAGCACCCGACTGGGATATGGCTACACCTTC. Its protein product is CTSTRLGYGYTF.

This rearrangement joins TRBV7-3 to TRBJ1-2; the match to TRBD1 covers 12 bases. CDR1 is SGHTA and CDR2 is FQGTGA in the germline V gene. The CDR3 is 15 amino acids. V shed 3 bases and J 8 bases; nucleotides not matched to a gene: 7. DNA for the CDR3: TGTGCCAGCAGCTTTGCGGGACAGGGGGCAGGGGGCTACACCTTC. Residues: CASSFAGQGAGGYTF.